The present T cell receptor beta chain was sequenced within a study of T cells in Graves' hyperthyroidism and ophthalmopathy. Findings of the study overall: Progression to ophthalmopathy was predicted a median of approximately 6.4 months early. Peripheral blood also featured most of the thyroid clonotypes expanded above 0.001.

A lack of ophthalmopathy progression within 18 months defined stable Graves' hyperthyroidism. Those with hyperthyroidism were 18 to 65 years old, newly diagnosed, and ill for under 2 months. Turning to this clonotype: The antigen is undetermined.

Amplification of TCR beta CDR3 regions used RNA as the template. First-round RT-PCR of the TCR CDR3 relied on the HTBI primer set. TCRdb analysed the multiplex PCR reads with MiXCR anew, one entry per CDR3 protein. The table shows 500,000 to 750,000 distinct CDR3 sequences, with about 45% occurring only once. Germline V gene lookup returns CDR1 SQVTM and CDR2 ANQGSEA. V gave up 4 bases and J gave up 6 bases; unmatched junction bases: 7. The CDR3 totals 14 residues. Input material: peripheral blood or thyroid tissue (not recorded which). The rearrangement joins TRBV29-1 to TRBJ2-1; 9 bases agree with TRBD2. The TCR originated in a young woman with Graves' hyperthyroidism. The CDR3 DNA reads TGCAGCGTTGTGTCCAGCGGGAGGATCAATGAGCAGTTCTTC. It yields the protein CSVVSSGRINEQFF.